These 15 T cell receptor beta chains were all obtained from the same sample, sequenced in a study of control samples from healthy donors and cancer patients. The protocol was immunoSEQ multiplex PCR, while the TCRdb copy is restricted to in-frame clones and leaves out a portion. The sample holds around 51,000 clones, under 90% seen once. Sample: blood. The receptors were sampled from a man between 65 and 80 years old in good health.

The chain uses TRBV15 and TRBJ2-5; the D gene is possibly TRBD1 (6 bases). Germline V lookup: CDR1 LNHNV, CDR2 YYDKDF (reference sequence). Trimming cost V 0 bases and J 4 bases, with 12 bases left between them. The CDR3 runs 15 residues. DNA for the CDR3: TGTGCCACCAGCAGAGACCACAGGGTCCGAGAGACCCAGTACTTC. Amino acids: CATSRDHRVRETQYF.

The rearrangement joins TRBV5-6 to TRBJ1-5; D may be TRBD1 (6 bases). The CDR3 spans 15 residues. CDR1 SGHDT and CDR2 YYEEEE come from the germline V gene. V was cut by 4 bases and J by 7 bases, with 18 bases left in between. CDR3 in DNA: TGTGCCAGCAGCGCCGGACAGTCCTCATGGCAGCCCCAGCATTTT. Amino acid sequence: CASSAGQSSWQPQHF.

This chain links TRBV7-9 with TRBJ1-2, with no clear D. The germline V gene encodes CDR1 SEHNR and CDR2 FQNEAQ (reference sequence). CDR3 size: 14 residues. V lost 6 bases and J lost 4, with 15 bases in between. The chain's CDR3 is CASSRLGSGYGYTF. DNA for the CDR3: TGTGCCAGCAGTCGCCTAGGGTCGGGCTATGGCTACACCTTC.

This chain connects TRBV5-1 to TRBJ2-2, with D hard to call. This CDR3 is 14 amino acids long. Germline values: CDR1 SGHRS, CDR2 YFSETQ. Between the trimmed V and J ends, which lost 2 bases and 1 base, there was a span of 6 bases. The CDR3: CASSLQVNTGELFF. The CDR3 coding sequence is TGCGCCAGCAGCTTACAAGTGAACACCGGGGAGCTGTTTTTT.

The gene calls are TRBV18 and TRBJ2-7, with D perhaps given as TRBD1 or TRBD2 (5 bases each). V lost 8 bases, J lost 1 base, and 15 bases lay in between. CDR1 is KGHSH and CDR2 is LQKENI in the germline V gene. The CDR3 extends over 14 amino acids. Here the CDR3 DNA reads TGTGCCAGCACTCCGGGGCTAGATTCCTACGAGCAGTACTTC. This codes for CASTPGLDSYEQYF.

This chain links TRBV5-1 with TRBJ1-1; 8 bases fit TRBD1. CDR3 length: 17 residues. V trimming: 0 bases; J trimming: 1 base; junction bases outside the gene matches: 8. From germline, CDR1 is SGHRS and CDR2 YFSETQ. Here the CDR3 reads CASSLGPLGTGNTEAFF. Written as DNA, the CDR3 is TGCGCCAGCAGCTTGGGGCCCCTCGGGACAGGGAACACTGAAGCTTTCTTT.

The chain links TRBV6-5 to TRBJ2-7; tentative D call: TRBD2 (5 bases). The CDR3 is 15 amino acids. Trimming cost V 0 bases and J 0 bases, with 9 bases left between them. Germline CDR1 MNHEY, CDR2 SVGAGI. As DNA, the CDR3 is TGTGCCAGCAGTTACTCGAGAGGGCTCTCCTACGAGCAGTACTTC. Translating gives CASSYSRGLSYEQYF.

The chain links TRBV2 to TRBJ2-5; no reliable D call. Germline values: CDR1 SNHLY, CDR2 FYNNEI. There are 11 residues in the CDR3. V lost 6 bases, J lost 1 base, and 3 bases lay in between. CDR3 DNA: TGTGCCAGCAGCATCCAAGAGACCCAGTACTTC. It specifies CASSIQETQYF. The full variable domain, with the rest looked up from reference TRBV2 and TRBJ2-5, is EPEVTQTPSHQVTQMGQEVILRCVPISNHLYFYWYRQILGQKVEFLVSFYNNEISEKSEIFDDQFSVERPDGSNFTLKIRSTKLEDSAMYFCASSIQETQYFGPGTRLLVL.

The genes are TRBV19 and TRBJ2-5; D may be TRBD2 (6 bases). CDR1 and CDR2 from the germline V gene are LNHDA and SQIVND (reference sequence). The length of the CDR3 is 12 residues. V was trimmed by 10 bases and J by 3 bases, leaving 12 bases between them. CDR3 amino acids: CATADYEETQYF. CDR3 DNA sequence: TGTGCCACCGCGGACTACGAAGAGACCCAGTACTTC.

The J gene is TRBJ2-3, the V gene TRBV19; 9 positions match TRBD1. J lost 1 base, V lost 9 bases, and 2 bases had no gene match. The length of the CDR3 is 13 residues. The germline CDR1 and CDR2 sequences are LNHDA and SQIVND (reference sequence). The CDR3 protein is CASRDRGTDTQYF. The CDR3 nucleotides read TGTGCCAGCCGGGACAGGGGCACAGATACGCAGTATTTT.

DNA for the CDR3: TGTGCCATCAGTGCGGATTCCTACGAGCAGTACTTC. As protein: CAISADSYEQYF. The J gene is TRBJ2-7, the V gene TRBV10-3; the D is unclear. V lost 4 bases and J 1 base, leaving 5 bases between the germline ends. The CDR3 sequence is 12 residues long. Germline CDR1 reads ENHRY; CDR2 reads SYGVKD.

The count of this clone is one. Here the CDR3 DNA reads TGTGCCAGCAGCTCGCGGACAGGGGGCTCCGGGGAGCAGTTCTTC. Encoded protein: CASSSRTGGSGEQFF. The chain couples TRBV7-2 to TRBJ2-1, with 11 bases matching TRBD1. The CDR3 has 15 residues. V shed 4 bases, J shed 10 bases, and the junction held 9 bases outside the gene matches. Looked up from germline, CDR1 is SGHTA and CDR2 is FQGNSA.

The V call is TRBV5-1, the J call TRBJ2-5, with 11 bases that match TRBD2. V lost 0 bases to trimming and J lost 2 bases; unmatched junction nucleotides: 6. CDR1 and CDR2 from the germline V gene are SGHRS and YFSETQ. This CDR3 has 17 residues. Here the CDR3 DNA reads TGCGCCAGCAGCTTGGGTCTAGGACTAGCGGGTCAAGAGACCCAGTACTTC. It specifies CASSLGLGLAGQETQYF.

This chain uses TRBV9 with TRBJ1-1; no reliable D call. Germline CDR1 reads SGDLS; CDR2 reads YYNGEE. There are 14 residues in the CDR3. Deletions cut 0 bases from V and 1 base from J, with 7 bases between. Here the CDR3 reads CASSVGPENTEAFF. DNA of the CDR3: TGTGCCAGCAGCGTAGGGCCGGAGAACACTGAAGCTTTCTTT.

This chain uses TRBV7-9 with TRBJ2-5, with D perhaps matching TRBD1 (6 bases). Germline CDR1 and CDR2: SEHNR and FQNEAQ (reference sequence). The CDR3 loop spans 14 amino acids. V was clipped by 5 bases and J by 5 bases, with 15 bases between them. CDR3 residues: CASSAMGAGETQYF. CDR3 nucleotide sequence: TGTGCCAGCAGCGCGATGGGGGCCGGGGAGACCCAGTACTTC.